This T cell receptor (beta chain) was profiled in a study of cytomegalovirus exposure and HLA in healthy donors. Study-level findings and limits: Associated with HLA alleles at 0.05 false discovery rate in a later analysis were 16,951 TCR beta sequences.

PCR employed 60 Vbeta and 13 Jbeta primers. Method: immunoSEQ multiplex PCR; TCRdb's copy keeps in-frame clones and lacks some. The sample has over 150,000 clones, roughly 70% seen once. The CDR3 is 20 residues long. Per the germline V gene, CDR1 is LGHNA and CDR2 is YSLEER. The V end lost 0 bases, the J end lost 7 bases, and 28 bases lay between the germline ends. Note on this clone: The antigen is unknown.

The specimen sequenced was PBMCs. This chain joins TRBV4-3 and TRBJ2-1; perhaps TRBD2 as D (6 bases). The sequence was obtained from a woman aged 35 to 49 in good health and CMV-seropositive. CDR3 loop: CASSQEIRQHSGPFRNEQFF. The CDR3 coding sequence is TGCGCCAGCAGCCAAGAGATCCGACAGCATAGCGGTCCGTTTAGGAATGAGCAGTTCTTC.